Detailed here is one TCR beta chain. Its antigen is not identified. Every donor was a healthy person donating bone marrow. This specimen belongs to a study of cytomegalovirus exposure and HLA in healthy donors. The CDR3 has 18 amino acids. J lost 2 bases, V lost 1 base, and 3 bases had no gene match. Germline assignment: CDR1 LNHDA and CDR2 SQIVND (reference sequence). PCR was performed using 60 Vbeta and 13 Jbeta primers. Clones were read by immunoSEQ multiplex PCR, and TCRdb kept only the in-frame ones, dropping some. This table has 130,000 or so clones, about 76% appearing once. Study results and limitations: Presence/absence analyses assumed roughly uniform sequencing depth across donors. Later examination showed HLA-associated TCR beta chains had greater clonal expansion than equally common others. A cluster of highly shared sequence variants was likely a sequencing artifact.

This chain connects TRBV19 to TRBJ2-2; 14 nucleotides line up with TRBD2. The sequenced sample consisted of PBMCs. This receptor was obtained from a man aged 40-50 years in good health and CMV-seropositive. The CDR3 coding sequence is TGTGCCAGTAGTATAGTGGGACTAGCGGGGGCAAACACCGGGGAGCTGTTTTTT. Translating gives CASSIVGLAGANTGELFF.